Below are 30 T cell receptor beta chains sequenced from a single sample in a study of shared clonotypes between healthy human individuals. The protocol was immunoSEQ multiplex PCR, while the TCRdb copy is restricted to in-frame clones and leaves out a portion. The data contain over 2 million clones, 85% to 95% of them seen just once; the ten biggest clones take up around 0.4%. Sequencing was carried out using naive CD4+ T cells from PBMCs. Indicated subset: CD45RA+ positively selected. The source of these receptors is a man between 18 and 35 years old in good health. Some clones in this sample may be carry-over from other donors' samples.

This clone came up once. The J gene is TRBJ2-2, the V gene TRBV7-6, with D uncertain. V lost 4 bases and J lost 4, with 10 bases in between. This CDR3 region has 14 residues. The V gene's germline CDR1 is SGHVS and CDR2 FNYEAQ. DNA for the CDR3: TGTGCCAGCAGCTCGGGCTGGGGCACCGGGGAGCTGTTTTTT. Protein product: CASSSGWGTGELFF.

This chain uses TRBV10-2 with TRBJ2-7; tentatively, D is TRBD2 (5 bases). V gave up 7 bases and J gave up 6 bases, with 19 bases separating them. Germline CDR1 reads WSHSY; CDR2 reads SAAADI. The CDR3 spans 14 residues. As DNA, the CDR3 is TGCGCCAGCAACCCTCCGGGGTTTAAAGCCGAGCAGTACTTC. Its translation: CASNPPGFKAEQYF.

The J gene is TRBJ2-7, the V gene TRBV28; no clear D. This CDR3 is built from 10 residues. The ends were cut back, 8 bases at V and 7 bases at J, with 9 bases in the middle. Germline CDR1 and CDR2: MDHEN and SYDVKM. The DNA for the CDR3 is TGTGCCAGCGGGCCCACGGAGCAGTACTTC. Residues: CASGPTEQYF.

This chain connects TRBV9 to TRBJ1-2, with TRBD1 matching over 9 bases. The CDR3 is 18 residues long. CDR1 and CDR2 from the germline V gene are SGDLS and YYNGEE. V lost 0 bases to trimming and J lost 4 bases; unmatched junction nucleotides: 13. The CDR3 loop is CASSVAGQGIRDFYGYTF. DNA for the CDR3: TGTGCCAGCAGCGTAGCAGGACAGGGGATTCGGGACTTCTATGGCTACACCTTC. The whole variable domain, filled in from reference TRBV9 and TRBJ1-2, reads DSGVTQTPKHLITATGQRVTLRCSPRSGDLSVYWYQQSLDQGLQFLIQYYNGEERAKGNILERFSAQQFPDLHSELNLSSLELGDSALYFCASSVAGQGIRDFYGYTFGSGTRLTVV.

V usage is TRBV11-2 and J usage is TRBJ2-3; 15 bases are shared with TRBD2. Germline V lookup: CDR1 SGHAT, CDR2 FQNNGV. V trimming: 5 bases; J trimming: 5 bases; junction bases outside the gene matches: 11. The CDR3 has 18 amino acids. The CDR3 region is CASSHRTSGRAERDTQYF. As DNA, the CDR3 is TGTGCCAGCAGCCATAGGACTAGCGGGAGGGCCGAGAGAGATACGCAGTATTTT.

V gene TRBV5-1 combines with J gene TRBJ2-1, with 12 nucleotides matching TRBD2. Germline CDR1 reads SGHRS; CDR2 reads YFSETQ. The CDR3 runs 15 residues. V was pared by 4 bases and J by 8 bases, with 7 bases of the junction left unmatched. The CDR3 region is CASSILAGGGDEQFF. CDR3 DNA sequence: TGCGCCAGCAGCATCCTAGCGGGAGGGGGTGATGAGCAGTTCTTC.

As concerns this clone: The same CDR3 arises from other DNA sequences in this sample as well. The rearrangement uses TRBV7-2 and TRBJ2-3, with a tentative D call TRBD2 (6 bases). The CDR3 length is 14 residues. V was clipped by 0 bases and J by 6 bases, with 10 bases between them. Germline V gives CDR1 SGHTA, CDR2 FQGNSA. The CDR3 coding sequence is TGTGCCAGCAGCTTAGCTTCGGGAGCTGATACGCAGTATTTT. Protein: CASSLASGADTQYF.

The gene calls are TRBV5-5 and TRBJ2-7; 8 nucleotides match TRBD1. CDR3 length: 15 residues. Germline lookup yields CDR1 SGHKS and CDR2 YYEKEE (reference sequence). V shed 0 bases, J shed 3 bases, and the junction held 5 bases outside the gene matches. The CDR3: CASSLDFGQGYEQYF. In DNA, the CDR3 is TGTGCCAGCAGCTTGGACTTTGGACAGGGCTACGAGCAGTACTTC.

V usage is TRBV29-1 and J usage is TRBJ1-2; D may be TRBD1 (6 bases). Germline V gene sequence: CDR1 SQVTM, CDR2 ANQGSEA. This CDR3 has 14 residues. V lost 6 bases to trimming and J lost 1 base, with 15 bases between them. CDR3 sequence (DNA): TGCAGCGTCGTACACAGGGAAAATAACTATGGCTACACCTTC. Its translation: CSVVHRENNYGYTF.

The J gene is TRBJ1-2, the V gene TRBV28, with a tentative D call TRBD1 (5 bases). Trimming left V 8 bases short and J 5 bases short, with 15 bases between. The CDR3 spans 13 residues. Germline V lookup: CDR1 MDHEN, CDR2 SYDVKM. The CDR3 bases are TGTGCCAGCGATGGGGGAAAGGGGTATGGCTACACCTTC. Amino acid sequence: CASDGGKGYGYTF.

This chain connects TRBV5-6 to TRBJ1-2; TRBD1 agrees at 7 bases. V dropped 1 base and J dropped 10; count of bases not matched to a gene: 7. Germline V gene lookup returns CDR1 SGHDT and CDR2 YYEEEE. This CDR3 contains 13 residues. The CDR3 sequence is CASSLLGQKTYTF. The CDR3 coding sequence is TGTGCCAGCAGCTTGTTGGGACAGAAAACCTACACCTTC.

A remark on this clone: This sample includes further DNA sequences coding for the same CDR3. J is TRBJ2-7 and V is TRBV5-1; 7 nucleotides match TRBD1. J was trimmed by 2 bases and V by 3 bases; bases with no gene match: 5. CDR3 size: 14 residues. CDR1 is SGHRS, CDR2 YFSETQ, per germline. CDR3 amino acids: CASSSGTDPYEQYF. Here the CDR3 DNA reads TGCGCCAGCAGCTCAGGGACAGACCCCTACGAGCAGTACTTC.

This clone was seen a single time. CDR3 sequence: CASSLAPGVSYGYTF. The CDR3, as DNA: TGTGCCAGCAGCTTAGCCCCGGGGGTATCCTATGGCTACACCTTC. This sequence joins TRBV7-9 and TRBJ1-2; D may be TRBD1 (5 bases). From germline, CDR1 is SEHNR and CDR2 FQNEAQ (reference sequence). This CDR3 has 15 residues. V lost 0 bases and J 4 bases, leaving 12 bases between the germline ends.

The chain's CDR3 is CASSQAGTGRNQPQHF. The CDR3 DNA is TGCGCCAGCAGCCAAGCCGGGACCGGACGCAATCAGCCCCAGCATTTT. V and J are TRBV4-1 and TRBJ1-5; maybe TRBD1 (5 bases). With 1 base removed from V and 2 bases from J, the gap between germline ends came to 12 bases. Germline V gene lookup returns CDR1 MGHRA and CDR2 YSYEKL. The CDR3 is 16 residues long.

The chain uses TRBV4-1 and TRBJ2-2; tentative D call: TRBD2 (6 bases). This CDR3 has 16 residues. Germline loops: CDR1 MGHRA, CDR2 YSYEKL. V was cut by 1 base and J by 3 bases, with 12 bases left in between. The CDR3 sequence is CASSQGRGPHTGELFF. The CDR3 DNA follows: TGCGCCAGCAGCCAAGGGCGGGGCCCGCACACCGGGGAGCTGTTTTTT.

CDR3 residues: CASFRTSGEVYEQYF. DNA of the CDR3: TGTGCTAGTTTCAGAACTAGCGGTGAAGTCTACGAGCAGTACTTC. The V gene is TRBV12-5, the J gene TRBJ2-7; 8 bases align to TRBD2. In germline, CDR1 is LGHNT, CDR2 FRNRAP. This CDR3 has 15 residues. The V segment lost 8 bases and the J segment 3 bases; nucleotides outside the gene matches: 12. Supplemented by reference TRBV12-5 and TRBJ2-7, the full variable domain reads DARVTQTPRHKVTEMGQEVTMRCQPILGHNTVFWYRQTMMQGLELLAYFRNRAPLDDSGMPKDRFSAEMPDATLATLKIQPSEPRDSAVYFCASFRTSGEVYEQYFGPGTRLTVT.

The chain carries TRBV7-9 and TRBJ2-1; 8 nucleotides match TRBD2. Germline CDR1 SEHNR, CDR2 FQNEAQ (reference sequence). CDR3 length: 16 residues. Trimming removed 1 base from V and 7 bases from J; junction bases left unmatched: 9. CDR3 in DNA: TGTGCCAGCAGCTTAGTACGGAGCGGGAGTACGAATGAGCAGTTCTTC. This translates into CASSLVRSGSTNEQFF.

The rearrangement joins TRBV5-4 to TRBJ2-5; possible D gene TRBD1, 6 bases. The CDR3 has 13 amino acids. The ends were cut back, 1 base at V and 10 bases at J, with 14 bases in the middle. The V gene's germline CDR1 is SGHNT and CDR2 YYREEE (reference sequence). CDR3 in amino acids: CASSLPRGSSQYF. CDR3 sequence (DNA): TGTGCCAGCAGCTTGCCCAGGGGAAGTAGCCAGTACTTC.

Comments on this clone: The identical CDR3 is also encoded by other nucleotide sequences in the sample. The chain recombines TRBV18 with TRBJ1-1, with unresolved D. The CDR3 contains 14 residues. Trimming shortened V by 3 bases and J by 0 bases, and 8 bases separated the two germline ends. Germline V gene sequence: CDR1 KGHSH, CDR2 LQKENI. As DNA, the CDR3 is TGTGCCAGCTCACCGACGGGAGTGAACACTGAAGCTTTCTTT. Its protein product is CASSPTGVNTEAFF.

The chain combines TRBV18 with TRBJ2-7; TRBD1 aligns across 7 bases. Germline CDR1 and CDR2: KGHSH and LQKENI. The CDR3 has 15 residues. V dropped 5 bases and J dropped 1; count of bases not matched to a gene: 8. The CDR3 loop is CASSVGQAASYEQYF. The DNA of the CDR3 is TGTGCCAGCTCAGTCGGACAGGCCGCGTCCTACGAGCAGTACTTC.

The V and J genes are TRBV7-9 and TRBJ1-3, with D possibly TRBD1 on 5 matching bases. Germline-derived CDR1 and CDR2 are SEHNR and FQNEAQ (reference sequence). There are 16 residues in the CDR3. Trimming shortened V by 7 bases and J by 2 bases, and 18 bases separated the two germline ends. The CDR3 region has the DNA TGTGCCAGCAAACCAAATCTCAGGGTCGCTGGAAACACCATATATTTT. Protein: CASKPNLRVAGNTIYF.

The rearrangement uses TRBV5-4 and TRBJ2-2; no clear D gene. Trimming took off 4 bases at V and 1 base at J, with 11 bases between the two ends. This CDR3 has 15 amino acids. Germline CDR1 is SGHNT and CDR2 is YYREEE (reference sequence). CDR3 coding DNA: TGTGCCAGCAGCCACCCGACTGTGAACACCGGGGAGCTGTTTTTT. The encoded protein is CASSHPTVNTGELFF.

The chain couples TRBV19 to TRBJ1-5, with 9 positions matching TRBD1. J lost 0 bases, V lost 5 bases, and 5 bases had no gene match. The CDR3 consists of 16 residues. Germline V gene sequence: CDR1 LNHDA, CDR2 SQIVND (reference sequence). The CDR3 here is CASSSGTGRSNQPQHF. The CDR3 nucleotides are TGTGCCAGTAGTTCCGGGACAGGGCGTAGCAATCAGCCCCAGCATTTT.

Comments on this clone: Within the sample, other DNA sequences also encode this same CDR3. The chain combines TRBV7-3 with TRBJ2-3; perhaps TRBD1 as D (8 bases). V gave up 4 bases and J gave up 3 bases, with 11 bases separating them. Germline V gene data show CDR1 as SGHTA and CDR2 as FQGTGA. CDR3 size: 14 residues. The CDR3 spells CASSSQGGTDTQYF. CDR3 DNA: TGTGCCAGCAGCTCACAGGGGGGGACAGATACGCAGTATTTT.

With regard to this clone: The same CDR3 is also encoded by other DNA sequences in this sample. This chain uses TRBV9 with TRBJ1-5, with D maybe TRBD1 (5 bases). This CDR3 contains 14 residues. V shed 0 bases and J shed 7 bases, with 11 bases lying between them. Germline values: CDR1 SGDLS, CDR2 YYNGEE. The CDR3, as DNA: TGTGCCAGCAGCGTAGAGGGGTTAGACCAGCCCCAGCATTTT. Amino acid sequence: CASSVEGLDQPQHF.

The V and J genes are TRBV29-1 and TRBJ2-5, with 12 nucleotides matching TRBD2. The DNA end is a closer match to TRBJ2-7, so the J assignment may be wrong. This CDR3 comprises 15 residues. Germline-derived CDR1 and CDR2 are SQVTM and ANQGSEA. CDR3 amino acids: CSVFGLAGRYYEQYF. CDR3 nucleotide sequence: TGCAGCGTCTTTGGACTAGCGGGGCGGTACTACGAGCAGTACTTC.

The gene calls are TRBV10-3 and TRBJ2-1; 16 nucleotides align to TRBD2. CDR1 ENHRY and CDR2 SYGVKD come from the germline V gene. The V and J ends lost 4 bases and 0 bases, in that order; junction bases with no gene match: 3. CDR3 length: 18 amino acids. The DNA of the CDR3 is TGTGCCATCAGTGCGGGACTAGCGGGGGGGGTCTCCTACAATGAGCAGTTCTTC. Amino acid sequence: CAISAGLAGGVSYNEQFF.

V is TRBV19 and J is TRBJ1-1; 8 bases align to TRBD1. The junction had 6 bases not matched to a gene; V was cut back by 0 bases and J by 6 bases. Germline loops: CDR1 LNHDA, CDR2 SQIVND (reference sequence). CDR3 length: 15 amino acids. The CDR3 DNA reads TGTGCCAGTAGTATAGATCGGCAGGGGGCCGCTGAAGCTTTCTTT. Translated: CASSIDRQGAAEAFF.

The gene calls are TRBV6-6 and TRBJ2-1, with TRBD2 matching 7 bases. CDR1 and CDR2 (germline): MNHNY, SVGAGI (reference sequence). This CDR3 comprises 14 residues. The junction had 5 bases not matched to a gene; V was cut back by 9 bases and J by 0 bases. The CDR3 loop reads CASGGGSSYNEQFF. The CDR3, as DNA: TGTGCCAGTGGGGGGGGGAGCTCCTACAATGAGCAGTTCTTC.

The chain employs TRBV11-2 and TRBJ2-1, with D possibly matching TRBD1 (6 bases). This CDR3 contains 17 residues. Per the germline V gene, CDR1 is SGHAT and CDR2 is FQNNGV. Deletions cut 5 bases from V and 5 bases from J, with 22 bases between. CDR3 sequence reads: CASSQARGILTNNEQFF. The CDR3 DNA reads TGTGCCAGCAGCCAGGCCAGGGGAATCTTAACGAACAATGAGCAGTTCTTC.